This T cell receptor (beta chain) was captured in a study of tumor and adjacent non-tumor tissue in lung cancer (dated by TCRdb to between 2018 and 2020). For the wider study: The cohort included around twelve adenocarcinoma, 2 squamous cell carcinoma and 1 small cell lung cancer patients. Among the 15 or so patients, ages ranged from about 30 to 80 years, approximately 10 were men and 5 were women, and disease was TNM stage I to III. Sequencing produced about 130,000,000 productive TCRbeta reads in total, an average of about 3.8 million reads per sample. The study compared bulk TCRbeta repertoires from lung tumor tissue and matched distant non-tumor lung tissue of around 14 lung cancer patients. Approximately 31 paired specimens, one tumor and one normal lung sample per patient, were profiled by TCRbeta CDR3 sequencing. Study-wide findings and limitations: TCR diversity (inverse Simpson) was significantly higher in tumor than in normal lung tissue (around 450 vs 160, P = 0.0075, Mann-Whitney U test). Only 15 or so patients were included in the cohort, and the need for larger samples and more detailed clinical data was noted by the authors. Because peripheral blood was not sequenced, the blood TCRbeta repertoires of the lung cancer patients in the study went unexamined. TCR diversity was significantly higher in younger patients, and higher tumor TCR diversity was associated with shorter overall and disease-free survival. The methods do not name the sequencing platform or mention unique molecular identifiers. A significantly larger cumulative share of the repertoire was made up by the top 100 clones in normal lung than in tumor tissue.

Libraries came from multiplex PCR. These reads were obtained on an Illumina HiSeq 2500. Following protocols modified from ARM-PCR, the researchers constructed TCRbeta libraries through three rounds of nested PCR with primers (Table S4). Before sequencing, PCR products of 200-500 bp were cut from the gel and purified using the QIAquick gel extraction kit. In the paper's pipeline: Reads were cleaned using Trimmomatic, were merged into complete CDR3 sequences using FLASH, and were assigned to V(D)J germline segments using MiTCR. VDJtools was used to compute clonal diversity as the inverse Simpson's index. A read counted as productive if the sequence was in-frame and lacked a premature stop codon. The raw public data were reprocessed by TCRdb itself: fastp quality trimming at Q25, MiXCR clonotype calling, in-frame beta chains only. Each entry merges the rows of one CDR3 protein and shows their most common DNA and genes. TCRdb's processing, not the authors', yielded these V and J calls. The sample has fewer than 80,000 distinct CDR3 sequences on record, less than 75% of them singletons. Around 13% of the sample rests with the top ten.

Bulk unsorted tissue served as the source for RNA extraction, and RNA quality was assessed using a NanoDrop ND-1000 and an Agilent 2100. All donors had newly diagnosed lung cancer, had not received prior chemotherapy, and were admitted for thoracic surgery in China between August and November 2014. The study excluded patients who had received radiotherapy or chemotherapy before or who had another cancer at the same time. Surgical tissue pieces of about 1-2.1 cm3 were preserved in RNAlater solution and stored at -80 °C until use. A word on this clonotype: This receptor's antigen is unknown. A read error may produce the germline difference seen at one junction end.

The receptor was derived from a woman in her 70s with non-small cell lung cancer. The material sequenced was lung tumor tissue.

The DNA is as follows: TGCAGCGTTATATTAGAGGTAGCGAGAGCCCTAGATACGCTGTATTTT. It codes for CSVILEVARALDTLYF. The chain links TRBV29-1 with TRBJ2-3; the D gene is perhaps TRBD2, on 5 matching bases. The CDR3, from cysteine to phenylalanine, totals 16 residues. The only DNA kept is the CDR3, 48 bases in frame from the first base. The germline V gene yields SQVTM for CDR1 and ANQGSEA for CDR2.